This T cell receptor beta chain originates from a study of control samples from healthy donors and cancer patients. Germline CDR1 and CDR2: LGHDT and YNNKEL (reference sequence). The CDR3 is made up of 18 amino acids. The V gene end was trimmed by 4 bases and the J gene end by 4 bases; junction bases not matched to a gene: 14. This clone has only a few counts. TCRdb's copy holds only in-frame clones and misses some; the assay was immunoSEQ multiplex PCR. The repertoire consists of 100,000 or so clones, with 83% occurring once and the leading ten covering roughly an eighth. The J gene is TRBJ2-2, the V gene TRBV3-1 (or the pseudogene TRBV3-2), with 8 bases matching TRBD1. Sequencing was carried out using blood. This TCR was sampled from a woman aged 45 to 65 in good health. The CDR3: CASSLLKQPGQVTGELFF. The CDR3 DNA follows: TGTGCCAGCAGCCTATTAAAACAACCGGGACAGGTCACCGGGGAGCTGTTTTTT.